Listed here are 2 T cell receptor beta chains from one sample, sequenced in a study of blood T cell repertoires in COVID-19 (dated by TCRdb to 2018 to 2020). Receptor amplification or capture employed the immunoSEQ multiplex PCR assay. Held by TCRdb, this immuneACCESS table contains in-frame sequences only and omits some clones. Under half of the omission traces to an unresolved V gene where checked; the cause of the rest is unknown. Recorded for this sample are about 78,000 clones; about 83% of them occurred a single time. Clones ranked in the top ten supply 4.5% to 6% of the sample. Input material: peripheral blood. The receptors come from a woman of 80 years or more with active or convalescent COVID-19.

This clone was detected a few times. The chain combines TRBV4-3 with TRBJ2-7; TRBD1 matches 8 bases. Trimming took 2 bases from V and 4 from J; bases not matched to a gene: 7. CDR1 and CDR2 (germline): LGHNA, YSLEER. This CDR3 has 15 residues. CDR3: CASSQRPTGVYEQYF. As DNA, the CDR3 is TGCGCCAGCAGCCAACGACCGACAGGGGTATACGAGCAGTACTTC.

The CDR3 DNA reads as TGTGCCAGCAAGGGCCCATCCGGGACAGGGGGGTACGAGCAGTACTTC. It codes for CASKGPSGTGGYEQYF. J is TRBJ2-7 and V is TRBV6-6; TRBD1 agrees at 11 bases. The CDR3 consists of 16 residues. V lost 7 bases and J lost 4; bases outside the gene matches: 12. Germline assignment: CDR1 MNHNY and CDR2 SVGAGI (reference sequence).